One and the same sample provided the 5 T cell receptor beta chains below, sequenced in a study of cytomegalovirus exposure and HLA in healthy donors (dated by TCRdb to about 2017). Libraries were made using the immunoSEQ multiplex PCR assay. A mixture of 60 forward primers for TCR Vbeta segments and 13 reverse primers for TCR Jbeta segments was used in the multiplex PCR. TCRdb took this table from immuneACCESS and kept in-frame rearrangements with V and J called. Such tables lack part of the clones; where checked against another copy, unresolved V genes explain under half of the gap, and the rest is unexplained. For this sample there are about 140,000 clones; approximately 65% appear just once. The leading ten clones occupy around 6% of the sample. Sequences were obtained from PBMCs. These receptor sequences come from a woman aged 55-69 years in good health and CMV-seronegative.

The CDR3 reads CASSVAGTQNTEAFF. The CDR3 DNA reads TGTGCCAGCAGCGTCGCCGGGACACAAAACACTGAAGCTTTCTTT. This sequence joins TRBV9 and TRBJ1-1; maybe TRBD1 (6 bases). The CDR3 consists of 15 residues. The ends were cut back, 2 bases at V and 2 bases at J, with 13 bases in the middle. CDR1 and CDR2 (germline): SGDLS, YYNGEE.

V usage is TRBV28 and J usage is TRBJ1-2, with a weak D call TRBD1 (6 bases). The V and J ends lost 6 bases and 3 bases respectively, with 14 bases between them. CDR1 is MDHEN and CDR2 is SYDVKM in the germline V gene. The CDR3 sequence is 14 residues long. The CDR3 region has the DNA TGTGCCAGCAGGCCACAGGGTAGGTACTATGGCTACACCTTC. It is translated as CASRPQGRYYGYTF.

This clone was counted between two and nine times. J is TRBJ1-6 and V is TRBV21-1; TRBD1, as called in the table, went unchecked against the DNA. TRBV21-1 is a known pseudogene. This CDR3 spans 17 amino acids. CDR3 nucleotides: TGTGCCAGCAGCAAAGACAACCGGGACAGGGTCGATTCACCCCTCCACTTT. This gives the protein CASSKDNRDRVDSPLHF.

J is TRBJ2-2 and V is TRBV7-8; a weak D match, TRBD2 (7 bases). The CDR3 is made up of 17 amino acids. CDR1 and CDR2 from the germline V gene are SGHVS and FQNEAQ. The V and J ends lost 4 bases and 1 base respectively, with 16 bases between them. As DNA, the CDR3 is TGTGCCAGCAGCTCCGAGGGGGGCGGGGGGAACACCGGGGAGCTGTTTTTT. It yields the protein CASSSEGGGGNTGELFF.

The chain joins TRBV27 to TRBJ2-7; TRBD2 aligns across 10 bases. The CDR3 contains 18 residues. After removal of 5 bases from V and 3 bases from J, the junction contained 16 bases not matched to a gene. Germline CDR1 reads MNHEY; CDR2 reads SMNVEV (reference sequence). The CDR3 loop is CASSPRTSGIGGYYEQYF. In DNA form, the CDR3 reads TGTGCCAGCAGTCCCCGAACTAGCGGGATAGGGGGGTACTACGAGCAGTACTTC.